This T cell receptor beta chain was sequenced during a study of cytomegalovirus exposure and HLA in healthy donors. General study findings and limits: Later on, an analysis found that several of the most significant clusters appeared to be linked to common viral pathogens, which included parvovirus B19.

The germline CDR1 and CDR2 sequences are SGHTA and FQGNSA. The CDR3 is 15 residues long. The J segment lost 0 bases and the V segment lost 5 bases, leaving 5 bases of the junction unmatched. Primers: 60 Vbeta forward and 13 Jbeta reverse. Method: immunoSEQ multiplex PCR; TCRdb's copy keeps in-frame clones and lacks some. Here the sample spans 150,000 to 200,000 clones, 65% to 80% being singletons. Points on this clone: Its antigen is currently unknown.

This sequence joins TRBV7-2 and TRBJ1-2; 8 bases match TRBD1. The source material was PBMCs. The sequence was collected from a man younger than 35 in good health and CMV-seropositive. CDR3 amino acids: CASSPGQAPNYGYTF. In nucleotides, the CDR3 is TGTGCCAGCAGCCCGGGACAGGCCCCTAACTATGGCTACACCTTC. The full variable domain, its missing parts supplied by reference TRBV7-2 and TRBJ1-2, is GAGVSQSPSNKVTEKGKDVELRCDPISGHTALYWYRQSLGQGLEFLIYFQGNSAPDKSGLPSDRFSAERTGGSVSTLTIQRTQQEDSAVYLCASSPGQAPNYGYTFGSGTRLTVV.